The 32 T cell receptor beta chains below were found in one sample sequenced in a study of blood T cell repertoires in COVID-19. Here immunoSEQ multiplex PCR was the method, and the copy in TCRdb shows in-frame clones only, minus some. Of 75,000 to 90,000 clones listed, 80% are singletons. The sample was peripheral blood. These receptors were obtained from a woman in her seventies with acute or convalescent COVID-19.

The chain is built from TRBV6-1 and TRBJ2-3, with D perhaps TRBD2 (7 bases). Germline V gives CDR1 MNHNS, CDR2 SASEGT. Deletions cut 4 bases from V and 2 bases from J, with 19 bases between. The CDR3 length is 17 residues. This CDR3 is CASSGGWRGTYTDTQYF. CDR3 nucleotides: TGTGCCAGCAGTGGGGGCTGGCGGGGGACATACACAGATACGCAGTATTTT.

The chain employs TRBV24-1 and TRBJ1-1, with D unresolved. CDR3 size: 12 residues. Looked up from germline, CDR1 is KGHDR and CDR2 is SFDVKD. V lost 3 bases and J 9 bases, leaving 10 bases between the germline ends. The DNA for the CDR3 is TGTGCCACCAGTGATCAAGGGAGAAAAGCTTTCTTT. This sequence encodes CATSDQGRKAFF.

The chain carries TRBV9 and TRBJ2-7; D remains ambiguous. The germline CDR1 and CDR2 sequences are SGDLS and YYNGEE. The CDR3 loop spans 16 amino acids. V gave up 2 bases and J gave up 5 bases, with 20 bases separating them. The CDR3 sequence: CASSVFPGPFADEQYF. CDR3 DNA: TGTGCCAGCAGCGTTTTCCCGGGTCCTTTCGCCGACGAGCAGTACTTC.

V usage is TRBV4-3 and J usage is TRBJ2-3, with D perhaps TRBD2 (5 bases). Germline CDR1 is LGHNA and CDR2 is YSLEER. The CDR3 sequence is 18 residues long. V lost 0 bases and J 1 base, leaving 17 bases between the germline ends. The CDR3 region has the DNA TGCGCCAGCAGCCAAGATCTTGAGGGCGTGGCCCGCACAGATACGCAGTATTTT. Translating it yields CASSQDLEGVARTDTQYF.

The V gene is TRBV4-1, the J gene TRBJ1-2; D not certain. CDR3 length: 13 residues. CDR1 is MGHRA, CDR2 YSYEKL, per germline. Trimming stripped 0 bases from V and 8 bases from J, with 10 bases between. For the CDR3, the DNA is TGCGCCAGCAGCCAAGATTTAGTACAGGGCTACACCTTC. This encodes CASSQDLVQGYTF.

This chain uses TRBV18 with TRBJ2-3; D uncertain. This CDR3 is built from 13 residues. CDR1 and CDR2 (germline): KGHSH, LQKENI. Trimming removed 2 bases from V and 0 bases from J, with 3 bases in between. CDR3 nucleotide sequence: TGTGCCAGCTCACCAACTAGCACAGATACGCAGTATTTT. Protein: CASSPTSTDTQYF.

The chain employs TRBV6-5 and TRBJ2-1; 11 bases line up with TRBD2. V was clipped by 3 bases and J by 8 bases; unmatched bases: 6. Germline CDR1 reads MNHEY; CDR2 reads SVGAGI. The CDR3 covers 15 residues. In DNA, the CDR3 is TGTGCCAGCAGTTATAGCGGGGGGGCGGCATATGAGCAGTTCTTC. Its translation is CASSYSGGAAYEQFF.

The chain joins TRBV15 to TRBJ1-3; 10 bases agree with TRBD1. V shed 0 bases and J 4 bases; nucleotides not matched to a gene: 9. The CDR3 loop spans 18 amino acids. CDR1 and CDR2 from the germline V gene are LNHNV and YYDKDF (reference sequence). The CDR3 sequence: CATSRDLPGQGLGNTIYF. CDR3 DNA: TGTGCCACCAGCAGAGATTTGCCGGGACAGGGGTTGGGAAACACCATATATTTT.

V gene TRBV5-1 combines with J gene TRBJ1-6; TRBD1 might be the D (6 bases). From germline, CDR1 is SGHRS and CDR2 YFSETQ. Trimming removed 6 bases from V and 8 bases from J, with 12 bases in between. The CDR3 consists of 13 residues. CDR3 sequence: CASKDSEDSPLHF. Written as DNA, the CDR3 is TGCGCCAGCAAGGACAGTGAGGATTCACCCCTCCACTTT.

The chain couples TRBV5-1 to TRBJ2-5, with TRBD2 identical over 9 bases. This CDR3 region has 14 residues. The junction had 4 bases not matched to a gene; V was cut back by 4 bases and J by 3 bases. CDR1 is SGHRS, CDR2 YFSETQ, per germline. The CDR3 spells CASSIPSGEETQYF. DNA for the CDR3: TGCGCCAGCAGCATACCTAGCGGGGAAGAGACCCAGTACTTC.

The chain is built from TRBV25-1 and TRBJ1-6, with a tentative D call TRBD1 (6 bases). Germline V gene lookup returns CDR1 MGHDK and CDR2 SYGVNS. Trimming removed 4 bases from V and 7 bases from J, with 17 bases in between. CDR3 length: 16 amino acids. CDR3 region: CASSAAGTKGNSPLHF. DNA of the CDR3: TGTGCCAGCAGTGCCGCCGGGACAAAGGGAAATTCACCCCTCCACTTT.

The chain is built from TRBV24-1 and TRBJ2-1; D is unclear. Trimming took 4 bases from V and 9 from J, leaving 12 bases between them. This CDR3 spans 13 amino acids. Germline V gene data show CDR1 as KGHDR and CDR2 as SFDVKD. The CDR3 region is CATSESDLGEQFF. CDR3 coding DNA: TGTGCCACCAGTGAATCGGATCTAGGTGAGCAGTTCTTC.

In this sample, this clone turned up a few times. J is TRBJ2-2 and V is TRBV7-2, with TRBD2 matching 7 bases. The CDR3 consists of 17 residues. The V and J ends lost 5 bases and 5 bases, in that order; junction bases with no gene match: 14. Germline CDR1 reads SGHTA; CDR2 reads FQGNSA. CDR3 nucleotides: TGTGCCAGCAGCCCCCCCGTCGGCTCGGGGGGAACCGGGGAGCTGTTTTTT. Translating it yields CASSPPVGSGGTGELFF.

The rearrangement uses TRBV5-6 and TRBJ1-5; 9 bases line up with TRBD1. The CDR3 sequence is 14 residues long. Germline lookup yields CDR1 SGHDT and CDR2 YYEEEE. V was pared by 2 bases and J by 6 bases, with 3 bases of the junction left unmatched. The CDR3: CASSFTGGVQPQHF. The CDR3 region has the DNA TGTGCCAGCAGCTTCACAGGGGGCGTTCAGCCCCAGCATTTT.

This CDR3 reads CASSQVGAGADTQYF. The CDR3, as DNA: TGTGCCAGCAGCCAGGTTGGGGCGGGGGCAGATACGCAGTATTTT. V usage is TRBV7-2 and J usage is TRBJ2-3; TRBD2 matches 7 bases. J was trimmed by 4 bases and V by 5 bases; bases with no gene match: 9. The germline CDR1 and CDR2 sequences are SGHTA and FQGNSA. This CDR3 has 15 residues.

The chain joins TRBV5-1 to TRBJ2-1; TRBD2 matches at 13 bases. The V segment lost 4 bases and the J segment 8 bases; nucleotides outside the gene matches: 6. Germline V lookup: CDR1 SGHRS, CDR2 YFSETQ. This CDR3 comprises 15 residues. CDR3 sequence: CASSRGLAGAYEQFF. The CDR3 DNA is TGCGCCAGCAGCCGTGGACTAGCGGGGGCATATGAGCAGTTCTTC.

The J gene is TRBJ1-1, the V gene TRBV3-1 (or the pseudogene TRBV3-2); no definite D call. Per the germline V gene, CDR1 is LGHDT and CDR2 is YNNKEL (reference sequence). The CDR3 length is 14 residues. Between the trimmed V and J ends, which lost 4 bases and 5 bases, there was a span of 14 bases. The CDR3 loop reads CASSLSNGWTEAFF. The DNA of the CDR3 is TGTGCCAGCAGCCTGTCTAATGGTTGGACTGAAGCTTTCTTT.

This clone showed up just once. The J gene is TRBJ1-1, the V gene TRBV6-5, with D tentatively TRBD1 (5 bases). The CDR3 covers 15 residues. Germline V gives CDR1 MNHEY, CDR2 SVGAGI. The V and J ends lost 4 bases and 0 bases respectively, with 12 bases between them. CDR3 region: CASSSGHSMNTEAFF. The CDR3 DNA reads as TGTGCCAGCAGTTCAGGACATTCGATGAACACTGAAGCTTTCTTT.

Only one count was recorded for this clone. V is TRBV14 and J is TRBJ1-1; D not certain. Trimming took 1 base from V and 4 from J, leaving 10 bases between them. The CDR3 runs 14 residues. Germline V gene sequence: CDR1 SGHDN, CDR2 FVKESK. This CDR3 reads CASSQVSSATEAFF. Here the CDR3 DNA reads TGTGCCAGCAGCCAAGTTAGTTCCGCCACTGAAGCTTTCTTT.

The CDR3 loop reads CASSLDLDMSYTF. DNA of the CDR3: TGTGCCAGCAGCTTAGATCTTGACATGAGTTACACCTTC. V and J are TRBV7-9 and TRBJ1-2; D unclear. The CDR3 sequence is 13 residues long. V was shortened by 1 base and J by 11 bases, with 14 bases between the two germline ends. Germline-derived CDR1 and CDR2 are SEHNR and FQNEAQ (reference sequence). The full variable domain, its missing parts supplied by reference TRBV7-9 and TRBJ1-2, is DTGVSQNPRHKITKRGQNVTFRCDPISEHNRLYWYRQTLGQGPEFLTYFQNEAQLEKSRLLSDRFSAERPKGSFSTLEIQRTEQGDSAMYLCASSLDLDMSYTFGSGTRLTVV.

The chain joins TRBV3-1 (or the pseudogene TRBV3-2) to TRBJ1-2; 7 bases are shared with TRBD1. The CDR3 has 15 amino acids. Trimming cost V 4 bases and J 2 bases; bases outside gene matches: 7. Looked up from germline, CDR1 is LGHDT and CDR2 is YNNKEL (reference sequence). The chain's CDR3 is CASSPLTGMNYGYTF. DNA for the CDR3: TGTGCCAGCAGCCCCTTGACAGGGATGAACTATGGCTACACCTTC.

This chain connects TRBV6-2 or TRBV6-3 to TRBJ2-5, with D tentatively TRBD1 (6 bases). V gave up 0 bases and J gave up 4 bases, with 15 bases separating them. Per germline, CDR1 MNHEY and CDR2 SVGEGT. This CDR3 contains 16 residues. CDR3 sequence: CASSYSRGRGRETQYF. The CDR3 nucleotides read TGTGCCAGCAGTTACTCGAGGGGCAGGGGCCGAGAGACCCAGTACTTC.

V and J are TRBV2 and TRBJ2-7; a possible D gene is TRBD2 (6 bases). V lost 6 bases, J lost 3 bases, and 15 bases lay in between. The germline gives CDR1 SNHLY, CDR2 FYNNEI. This CDR3 region has 14 residues. The CDR3 bases are TGTGCCAGCAGCGAACGGGAGCAGAGCTACGAGCAGTACTTC. This gives the protein CASSEREQSYEQYF.

The CDR3 loop reads CASSPPGTGERQPQHF. The CDR3 nucleotides are TGTGCCAGCTCACCACCGGGGACAGGAGAGCGTCAGCCCCAGCATTTT. J is TRBJ1-5 and V is TRBV18, with 8 bases lining up with TRBD1. Per the germline V gene, CDR1 is KGHSH and CDR2 is LQKENI. The ends lost 0 bases at V and 6 bases at J; junction bases unmatched: 7. This CDR3 is 16 amino acids long. Looking up the rest from reference TRBV18 and TRBJ1-5 gives the full variable domain: NAGVMQNPRHLVRRRGQEARLRCSPMKGHSHVYWYRQLPEEGLKFMVYLQKENIIDESGMPKERFSAEFPKEGPSILRIQQVVRGDSAAYFCASSPPGTGERQPQHFGDGTRLSIL.

V gene TRBV7-9 combines with J gene TRBJ2-3, with 7 bases identical to TRBD1. Germline lookup yields CDR1 SEHNR and CDR2 FQNEAQ (reference sequence). CDR3 length: 15 amino acids. Unmatched junction bases numbered 3, after V lost 1 base and J lost 2 bases. Here the CDR3 DNA reads TGTGCCAGCAGCTTAGGGACAGGCGACACAGATACGCAGTATTTT. Protein sequence: CASSLGTGDTDTQYF.

The chain employs TRBV25-1 and TRBJ1-4; 7 positions agree with TRBD1. Germline lookup yields CDR1 MGHDK and CDR2 SYGVNS. CDR3 length: 17 residues. J was trimmed by 5 bases and V by 2 bases; bases with no gene match: 11. CDR3 sequence: CASSEAEGARGNEKLFF. The CDR3 region has the DNA TGTGCCAGCAGTGAAGCCGAGGGGGCAAGGGGGAATGAAAAACTGTTTTTT.

The genes are TRBV3-1 (or the pseudogene TRBV3-2) and TRBJ2-2; 12 bases agree with TRBD2. V lost 4 bases and J lost 0; bases outside the gene matches: 6. Germline assignment: CDR1 LGHDT and CDR2 YNNKEL (reference sequence). This CDR3 is 18 amino acids long. The DNA for the CDR3 is TGTGCCAGCAGCCTTCGACTAGCGGGGGATTCGAACACCGGGGAGCTGTTTTTT. This encodes CASSLRLAGDSNTGELFF.

The V call is TRBV5-1, the J call TRBJ1-4; 11 bases are a match to TRBD1. V lost 0 bases to trimming and J lost 3 bases; unmatched junction nucleotides: 7. The CDR3 is made up of 18 amino acids. Germline loops: CDR1 SGHRS, CDR2 YFSETQ. The DNA for the CDR3 is TGCGCCAGCAGCTTGGGGACAGGGGGCGATTTCCCTAATGAAAAACTGTTTTTT. The encoded protein is CASSLGTGGDFPNEKLFF.

CDR3 residues: CASSSGQGITEAFF. The CDR3 DNA follows: TGTGCCAGCTCATCAGGACAGGGGATCACTGAAGCTTTCTTT. The rearrangement uses TRBV18 and TRBJ1-1; 9 bases agree with TRBD1. V lost 5 bases and J lost 4; bases outside the gene matches: 5. The CDR3 has 14 residues. Germline V gene sequence: CDR1 KGHSH, CDR2 LQKENI.

The V gene is TRBV24-1, the J gene TRBJ1-2; D gene uncertain. With 5 bases removed from V and 4 bases from J, the gap between germline ends came to 10 bases. CDR1 is KGHDR, CDR2 SFDVKD, per germline. This CDR3 comprises 13 residues. In DNA, the CDR3 is TGTGCCACCAGTGGGGCCAAATTCTATGGCTACACCTTC. Translation gives CATSGAKFYGYTF.

The chain uses TRBV5-5 and TRBJ1-6; 8 bases map to TRBD1. The CDR3 totals 16 residues. Germline V gene sequence: CDR1 SGHKS, CDR2 YYEKEE (reference sequence). V was clipped by 2 bases and J by 3 bases; unmatched bases: 4. DNA for the CDR3: TGTGCCAGCAGCTTAGGGGGGACAGGCTATAATTCACCCCTCCACTTT. Amino acid sequence: CASSLGGTGYNSPLHF.

The chain has TRBV12-5 and TRBJ1-2; 12 nucleotides align to TRBD1. This CDR3 has 16 amino acids. Germline assignment: CDR1 LGHNT and CDR2 FRNRAP. J gave up 4 bases and V 7 bases, and 10 bases lay outside the gene matches. The CDR3 bases are TGTGCTAGTGCAAGTCCCGGGACAGGGGGCGGCTATGGCTACACCTTC. Amino acid sequence: CASASPGTGGGYGYTF.